This T cell receptor (beta chain) originates from a study of regulatory T cells in long-lasting Graves disease. Time point defined: newly diagnosed GD, antithyroid drugs for less than 3 months. PBMCs provided the RNA from which the TCR library was made. In the case of this clonotype: This may come from a read error, since a much larger clone is one base off.

V shed 2 bases, J shed 3 bases, and the junction held 4 bases outside the gene matches. Germline CDR1 and CDR2: DFQATT and SNEGSKA (reference sequence). This CDR3 has 13 residues. HTBI primers from iRepertoire and Arm-PCR of CDR3 regions yielded the TCR beta libraries. TCRdb re-called the multiplex PCR reads with MiXCR, one entry per CDR3 protein. The data contain around 360,000 distinct CDR3 sequences, around 15% of them singletons. The data were also submitted as part of a second study, on T cells in Graves' hyperthyroidism and ophthalmopathy. As that study records: Graves' hyperthyroidism showing no ophthalmopathy progression within 18 months was considered stable. Diagnostic decisions used clinical symptoms, serum thyroxine and TRAb, thyroid ultrasound and orbital computed tomography. Clonotypes that were expanded in thyroid above 0.001 mostly appeared in blood too.

This sample comprised peripheral blood mononuclear cells (PBMCs), obtained at new diagnosis, from a patient treated with antithyroid drugs. This TCR came from a woman between 18 and 29 years old with Graves disease. V and J are TRBV20-1 and TRBJ2-7; 7 nucleotides match TRBD2. CDR3 loop: CSARPAGYYEQYF. CDR3 nucleotide sequence: TGCAGTGCTAGACCAGCGGGATACTACGAGCAGTACTTC.